Each of the 27 T cell receptor beta chains below was sequenced from the same sample in a study of blood T cell repertoires in COVID-19. TCRdb's table, derived via immunoSEQ multiplex PCR, lists solely in-frame clones and lacks some. The data show about 120,000 clones, 83% seen once. Sequencing was carried out using peripheral blood. These receptors originate from a young man with acute or convalescent COVID-19.

Here the CDR3 reads CASSPRGGAGSDTQYF. The CDR3 nucleotides read TGTGCCAGCAGCCCGCGTGGGGGGGCCGGGTCAGATACGCAGTATTTT. This rearrangement joins TRBV7-2 to TRBJ2-3; weak D call: TRBD2 (7 bases). CDR3 length equals 16 residues. V was cut by 5 bases and J by 4 bases, with 19 bases left in between. CDR1 SGHTA and CDR2 FQGNSA come from the germline V gene.

Here the CDR3 DNA reads TGCGCCAGCAGTCAAGCGGGGAGAGGCGCTGAGCAGTTCTTC. Its translation: CASSQAGRGAEQFF. The chain combines TRBV10-1 with TRBJ2-1; 7 bases are a match to TRBD2. From germline, CDR1 is WNHNN and CDR2 SYGVQD (reference sequence). The CDR3 totals 14 residues. The junction had 10 bases not matched to a gene; V was cut back by 5 bases and J by 9 bases.

The chain uses TRBV27 and TRBJ2-2; 7 bases are a match to TRBD1. The CDR3 extends over 15 amino acids. With V trimmed by 6 bases and J by 5 bases, 9 bases remained unmatched. The V gene's germline CDR1 is MNHEY and CDR2 SMNVEV (reference sequence). The CDR3 region has the DNA TGTGCCAGCAGGCCCCGTGCGACAGGGACCGGGGAGCTGTTTTTT. This gives the protein CASRPRATGTGELFF.

This clone was counted once. The chain uses TRBV6-2 or TRBV6-3 and TRBJ2-5; 7 bases line up with TRBD2. The germline V gene has CDR1 MNHEY and CDR2 SVGEGT. Trimming took 4 bases from V and 5 from J; bases not matched to a gene: 10. The CDR3 extends over 15 amino acids. The CDR3 nucleotides read TGTGCCAGCAGTTGGGGGAGGGACGGCGGGGAGACCCAGTACTTC. Translating it yields CASSWGRDGGETQYF.

This sequence joins TRBV9 and TRBJ1-2; D remains ambiguous. CDR1 and CDR2 (germline): SGDLS, YYNGEE. Between the trimmed V and J ends, which lost 8 bases and 4 bases, there was a span of 18 bases. The CDR3 is 14 residues long. The CDR3 reads CASGRAGAGYGYTF. DNA for the CDR3: TGTGCCAGTGGACGGGCGGGCGCGGGCTATGGCTACACCTTC.

This sequence joins TRBV3-1 (or the pseudogene TRBV3-2) and TRBJ2-1; D may be TRBD2 (7 bases). This CDR3 contains 17 residues. Germline V lookup: CDR1 LGHDT, CDR2 YNNKEL (reference sequence). With 0 bases removed from V and 4 bases from J, the gap between germline ends came to 16 bases. The CDR3 reads CASSQDSRGGSYNEQFF. As DNA, the CDR3 is TGTGCCAGCAGCCAAGATAGTCGCGGGGGCAGTTACAATGAGCAGTTCTTC.

In this sample, this clone turned up a few times. The genes are TRBV5-1 and TRBJ2-5, with 8 nucleotides matching TRBD1. This CDR3 has 15 amino acids. With V trimmed by 2 bases and J by 1 base, 4 bases remained unmatched. The germline V gene encodes CDR1 SGHRS and CDR2 YFSETQ. The CDR3 here is CASSLTGTGQETQYF. CDR3 bases: TGCGCCAGCAGCTTAACCGGGACAGGCCAAGAGACCCAGTACTTC.

This chain joins TRBV6-2 or TRBV6-3 and TRBJ1-5, with no clear D. There are 14 residues in the CDR3. Trimming stripped 2 bases from V and 5 bases from J, with 10 bases between. The germline V gene encodes CDR1 MNHEY and CDR2 SVGEGT. CDR3 in amino acids: CASSYNSGYQPQHF. DNA for the CDR3: TGTGCCAGCAGTTACAATTCGGGGTATCAGCCCCAGCATTTT.

Notes on this clone: One junction end does not reproduce the germline sequence, and a read error may be involved. This sequence joins TRBV7-7 and TRBJ2-7; the match to TRBD2 covers 8 bases. Germline V gene sequence: CDR1 SSHAT, CDR2 FNYEAQ (reference sequence). This CDR3 has 20 amino acids. The CDR3 nucleotides are TGTGCTAGCAGCTTAGTCAGTCGGCGGGGGGCCTATTACGACTCCTACGAGCAGTACTTC. Translation: CASSLVSRRGAYYDSYEQYF. Full variable domain (rest looked up from reference TRBV7-7 and TRBJ2-7): GAGVSQSPRYKVTKRGQDVTLRCDPISSHATLYWYQQALGQGPEFLTYFNYEAQPDKSGLPSDRFSAERPEGSISTLTIQRTEQRDSAMYRCASSLVSRRGAYYDSYEQYFGPGTRLTVT.

The chain carries TRBV13 and TRBJ2-5; 8 nucleotides line up with TRBD1. This CDR3 is built from 16 residues. Germline lookup yields CDR1 PRHDT and CDR2 FYEKMQ (reference sequence). With V trimmed by 5 bases and J by 0 bases, 8 bases remained unmatched. This CDR3 reads CASSPWTGTYQETQYF. In DNA form, the CDR3 reads TGTGCCAGCAGCCCGTGGACAGGGACGTACCAAGAGACCCAGTACTTC.

In this sample, this clone turned up a few times. This chain connects TRBV6-2 or TRBV6-3 to TRBJ1-1; D is possibly TRBD1 (6 bases). The CDR3 contains 12 residues. CDR1 MNHEY and CDR2 SVGEGT come from the germline V gene. V lost 5 bases and J lost 4, with 8 bases in between. CDR3 coding DNA: TGTGCCAGCAGTCACAGGGCCACTGAAGCTTTCTTT. Protein product: CASSHRATEAFF.

The rearrangement links TRBV3-1 (or the pseudogene TRBV3-2) to TRBJ1-1; D is ambiguous. V lost 1 base, J lost 1 base, and 7 bases lay in between. This CDR3 spans 14 amino acids. Germline CDR1 is LGHDT and CDR2 is YNNKEL (reference sequence). Written as DNA, the CDR3 is TGTGCCAGCAGCCAAGTGTCGGGGAACACTGAAGCTTTCTTT. Its protein is CASSQVSGNTEAFF.

This clone has more than one count but fewer than ten. This sequence joins TRBV12-3 or TRBV12-4 and TRBJ1-6, with D uncertain. The CDR3 has 12 residues. Trimming took 3 bases from V and 10 from J, leaving 7 bases between them. CDR3 residues: CASSFNRSPLHF. CDR3 sequence (DNA): TGTGCCAGCAGTTTTAATCGGTCACCCCTCCACTTT.

V gene TRBV7-3 combines with J gene TRBJ2-2, with TRBD2 matching over 13 bases. This CDR3 has 14 amino acids. V lost 6 bases, J lost 6 bases, and 1 base stayed unmatched. Germline lookup yields CDR1 SGHTA and CDR2 FQGTGA. CDR3 coding DNA: TGTGCCAGCAGGACTAGCGGGAGGTCCGGGGAGCTGTTTTTT. This translates into CASRTSGRSGELFF. The whole variable domain, filled in from reference TRBV7-3 and TRBJ2-2, reads GAGVSQTPSNKVTEKGKYVELRCDPISGHTALYWYRQSLGQGPEFLIYFQGTGAADDSGLPNDRFFAVRPEGSVSTLKIQRTERGDSAVYLCASRTSGRSGELFFGEGSRLTVL.

The rearrangement uses TRBV10-2 and TRBJ2-3; a weak D match, TRBD1 (7 bases). Per the germline V gene, CDR1 is WSHSY and CDR2 is SAAADI. The CDR3 is 14 amino acids. V gave up 4 bases and J gave up 4 bases, with 12 bases separating them. The CDR3: CASSVGGGADTQYF. DNA of the CDR3: TGCGCCAGCAGTGTAGGAGGGGGCGCAGATACGCAGTATTTT.

This chain uses TRBV7-3 with TRBJ2-3; 8 bases map to TRBD1. V lost 1 base and J lost 3; bases outside the gene matches: 9. This CDR3 is built from 17 residues. Germline loops: CDR1 SGHTA, CDR2 FQGTGA. CDR3 sequence reads: CASSLRGTGQETDTQYF. CDR3 nucleotide sequence: TGTGCCAGCAGCTTAAGAGGTACGGGACAGGAAACAGATACGCAGTATTTT.

V gene TRBV10-3 combines with J gene TRBJ2-5; unclear D gene. This CDR3 spans 12 amino acids. V was clipped by 0 bases and J by 4 bases, with 3 bases between them. Per the germline V gene, CDR1 is ENHRY and CDR2 is SYGVKD. For the CDR3, the DNA is TGTGCCATCAGTGAGTCCAGAGAGACCCAGTACTTC. As protein: CAISESRETQYF.

This chain connects TRBV7-9 to TRBJ1-4; perhaps TRBD1 as D (5 bases). The CDR3 totals 14 residues. V was pared by 1 base and J by 7 bases, with 10 bases between. CDR1 SEHNR and CDR2 FQNEAQ come from the germline V gene (reference sequence). The CDR3 coding sequence is TGTGCCAGCAGCTTAGAGGGGTGGCGTGAAAAACTGTTTTTT. Encoded protein: CASSLEGWREKLFF.

The J gene is TRBJ1-1, the V gene TRBV7-2; the D gene is possibly TRBD1 (5 bases). Germline-derived CDR1 and CDR2 are SGHTA and FQGNSA. V was shortened by 5 bases and J by 4 bases, with 14 bases between the two germline ends. The CDR3 totals 14 residues. CDR3 in amino acids: CASSIYQGRTEAFF. The CDR3 DNA is TGTGCCAGCAGCATATACCAGGGCCGCACTGAAGCTTTCTTT.

The rearrangement links TRBV24-1 to TRBJ2-7, with D maybe TRBD1 (5 bases). Germline values: CDR1 KGHDR, CDR2 SFDVKD. This CDR3 has 13 amino acids. Trimming pared 4 bases from V and 3 bases from J, leaving 9 bases between. Written as DNA, the CDR3 is TGTGCCACCAGTGACCCTGACAGCTACGAGCAGTACTTC. This sequence encodes CATSDPDSYEQYF.

This clone was seen more than once but under ten times. CDR3 amino acids: CASSQETGIYNEQFF. In DNA, the CDR3 is TGCGCCAGCAGCCAAGAAACCGGTATTTACAATGAGCAGTTCTTC. V is TRBV4-1 and J is TRBJ2-1; D remains unclear. The CDR3 sequence is 15 residues long. The V end was cut by 0 bases, the J end by 4 bases, with 10 bases between. The V gene's germline CDR1 is MGHRA and CDR2 YSYEKL.

This rearrangement joins TRBV12-3 or TRBV12-4 to TRBJ2-7; D unclear. The CDR3 length is 13 residues. V was pared by 5 bases and J by 0 bases, with 8 bases between. CDR3 DNA: TGTGCCAGCAGTCCTTTTAACTCCTACGAGCAGTACTTC. Its protein product is CASSPFNSYEQYF.

The CDR3 bases are TGTGCCAGCAGTTTAAGACTAGCAGATACGCAGTATTTT. Amino acid sequence: CASSLRLADTQYF. The chain carries TRBV28 and TRBJ2-3; possible D gene TRBD2, 6 bases. This CDR3 comprises 13 residues. Germline lookup yields CDR1 MDHEN and CDR2 SYDVKM. Trimming stripped 2 bases from V and 4 bases from J, with 7 bases between.

CDR3 sequence: CASRSWDRGSDYGYTF. CDR3 nucleotide sequence: TGTGCCAGCAGGAGCTGGGACAGGGGGTCGGACTATGGCTACACCTTC. This chain connects TRBV27 to TRBJ1-2; 11 bases align to TRBD1. Germline CDR1 reads MNHEY; CDR2 reads SMNVEV (reference sequence). The CDR3 is 16 residues long. Trimming took 6 bases from V and 3 from J; bases not matched to a gene: 9.

This clone showed up just a few times. V and J are TRBV30 and TRBJ1-6; D is possibly TRBD1 (6 bases). V dropped 4 bases and J dropped 3 bases, with 13 bases sitting between them. The length of the CDR3 is 15 residues. Germline assignment: CDR1 GTSNPN and CDR2 SVGIG (reference sequence). The CDR3 sequence: CAWTIQGIYNSPLHF. The DNA of the CDR3 is TGTGCCTGGACGATTCAGGGGATCTATAATTCACCCCTCCACTTT.

This clone has just a few counts. The chain employs TRBV5-4 and TRBJ2-7; 10 nucleotides agree with TRBD2. Germline loops: CDR1 SGHNT, CDR2 YYREEE (reference sequence). This CDR3 spans 15 amino acids. V shed 4 bases, J shed 3 bases, and the junction held 7 bases outside the gene matches. DNA of the CDR3: TGTGCCAGCAGCACTCCCCAGCGGGGGGGCTACGAGCAGTACTTC. It specifies CASSTPQRGGYEQYF.

This chain links TRBV12-5 with TRBJ1-1; D gene unclear. The CDR3 consists of 13 residues. Germline CDR1 and CDR2: LGHNT and FRNRAP. The V and J ends lost 4 bases and 0 bases respectively, with 6 bases between them. CDR3 coding DNA: TGTGCTAGTGGTTCGGGTTTGAACACTGAAGCTTTCTTT. The encoded protein is CASGSGLNTEAFF.